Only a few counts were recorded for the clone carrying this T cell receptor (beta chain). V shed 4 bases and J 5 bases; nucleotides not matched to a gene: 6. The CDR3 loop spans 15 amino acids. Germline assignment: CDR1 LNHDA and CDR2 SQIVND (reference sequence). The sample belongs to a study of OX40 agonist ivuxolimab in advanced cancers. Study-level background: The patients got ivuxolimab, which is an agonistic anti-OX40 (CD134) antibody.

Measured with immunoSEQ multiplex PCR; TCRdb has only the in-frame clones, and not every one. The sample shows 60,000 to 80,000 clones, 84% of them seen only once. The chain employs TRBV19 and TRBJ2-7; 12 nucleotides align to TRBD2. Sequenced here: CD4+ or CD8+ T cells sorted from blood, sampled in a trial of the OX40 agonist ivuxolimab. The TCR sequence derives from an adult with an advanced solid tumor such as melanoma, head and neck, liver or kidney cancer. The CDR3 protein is CASSTQLAGGHEQYF. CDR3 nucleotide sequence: TGTGCCAGTAGTACCCAACTAGCGGGAGGTCACGAGCAGTACTTC.